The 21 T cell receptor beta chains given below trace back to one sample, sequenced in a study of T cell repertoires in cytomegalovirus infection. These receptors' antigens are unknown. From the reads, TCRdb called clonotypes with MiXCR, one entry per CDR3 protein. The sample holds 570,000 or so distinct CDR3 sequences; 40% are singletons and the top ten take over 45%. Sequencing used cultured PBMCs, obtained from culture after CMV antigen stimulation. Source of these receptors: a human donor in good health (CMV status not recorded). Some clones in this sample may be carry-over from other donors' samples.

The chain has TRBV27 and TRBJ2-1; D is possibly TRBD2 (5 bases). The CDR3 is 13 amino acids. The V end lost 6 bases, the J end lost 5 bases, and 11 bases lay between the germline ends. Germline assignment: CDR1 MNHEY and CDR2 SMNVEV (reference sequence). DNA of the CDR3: TGTGCCAGCAGCTTCCTAGCCCACAATGAGCAGTTCTTC. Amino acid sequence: CASSFLAHNEQFF.

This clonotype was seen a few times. The CDR3: CASSQQTDNEQFF. The CDR3 bases are TGTGCCAGCTCACAACAGACAGACAATGAGCAGTTCTTC. V gene TRBV18 combines with J gene TRBJ2-1; TRBD1 is a possible D gene (5 bases). In germline, CDR1 is KGHSH, CDR2 LQKENI. The V gene lost 4 bases and the J gene lost 5 bases, with 9 bases spanning the gap. This CDR3 has 13 amino acids. The whole variable domain, remainder taken from reference TRBV18 and TRBJ2-1, is NAGVMQNPRHLVRRRGQEARLRCSPMKGHSHVYWYRQLPEEGLKFMVYLQKENIIDESGMPKERFSAEFPKEGPSILRIQQVVRGDSAAYFCASSQQTDNEQFFGPGTRLTVL.

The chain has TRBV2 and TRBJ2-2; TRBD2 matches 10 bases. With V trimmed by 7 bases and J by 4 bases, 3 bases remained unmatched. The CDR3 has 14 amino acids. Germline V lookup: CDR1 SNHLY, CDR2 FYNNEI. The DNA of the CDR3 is TGTGCCAGCAAGGTAGCGGGAGGCACCGGGGAGCTGTTTTTT. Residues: CASKVAGGTGELFF.

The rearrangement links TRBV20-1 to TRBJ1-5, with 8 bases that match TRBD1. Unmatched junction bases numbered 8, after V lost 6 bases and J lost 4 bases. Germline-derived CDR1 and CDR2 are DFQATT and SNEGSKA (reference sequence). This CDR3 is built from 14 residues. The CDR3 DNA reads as TGCAGTGCCATACATGACAGGGGTAATCAGCCCCAGCATTTT. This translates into CSAIHDRGNQPQHF.

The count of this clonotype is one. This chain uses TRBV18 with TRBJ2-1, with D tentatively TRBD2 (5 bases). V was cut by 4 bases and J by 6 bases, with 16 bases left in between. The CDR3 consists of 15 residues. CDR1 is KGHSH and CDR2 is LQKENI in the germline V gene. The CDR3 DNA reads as TGTGCCAGCTCACGATTGGGCGGGCCTTCCAATGAGCAGTTCTTC. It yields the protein CASSRLGGPSNEQFF. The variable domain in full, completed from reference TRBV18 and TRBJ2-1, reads NAGVMQNPRHLVRRRGQEARLRCSPMKGHSHVYWYRQLPEEGLKFMVYLQKENIIDESGMPKERFSAEFPKEGPSILRIQQVVRGDSAAYFCASSRLGGPSNEQFFGPGTRLTVL.

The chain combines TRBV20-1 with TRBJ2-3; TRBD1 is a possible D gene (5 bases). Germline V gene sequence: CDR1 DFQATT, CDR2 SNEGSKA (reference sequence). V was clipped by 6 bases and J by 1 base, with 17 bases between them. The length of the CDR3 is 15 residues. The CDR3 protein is CSACPVWGRTDTQYF. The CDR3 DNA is TGCAGTGCATGCCCTGTGTGGGGCCGCACAGATACGCAGTATTTT.

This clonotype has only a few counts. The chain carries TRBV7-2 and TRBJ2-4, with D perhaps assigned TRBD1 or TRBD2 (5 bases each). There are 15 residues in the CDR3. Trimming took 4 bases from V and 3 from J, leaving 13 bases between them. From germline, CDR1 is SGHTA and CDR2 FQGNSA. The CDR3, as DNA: TGTGCCAGCAGCTCGGCGCAGGGAGTCAAAAACATTCAGTACTTC. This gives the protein CASSSAQGVKNIQYF.

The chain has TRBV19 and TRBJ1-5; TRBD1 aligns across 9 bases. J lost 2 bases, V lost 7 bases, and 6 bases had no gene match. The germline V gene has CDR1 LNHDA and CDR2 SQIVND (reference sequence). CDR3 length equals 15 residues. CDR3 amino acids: CASTRDRAGNQPQHF. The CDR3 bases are TGTGCCAGTACCCGGGACAGGGCAGGCAATCAGCCCCAGCATTTT.

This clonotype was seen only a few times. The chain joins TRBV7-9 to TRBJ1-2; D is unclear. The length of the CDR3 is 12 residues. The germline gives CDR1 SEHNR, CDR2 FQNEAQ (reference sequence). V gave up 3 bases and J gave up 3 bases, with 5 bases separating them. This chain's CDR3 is CASSFGDYGYTF. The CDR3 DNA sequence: TGTGCCAGCAGCTTCGGGGACTATGGCTACACCTTC.

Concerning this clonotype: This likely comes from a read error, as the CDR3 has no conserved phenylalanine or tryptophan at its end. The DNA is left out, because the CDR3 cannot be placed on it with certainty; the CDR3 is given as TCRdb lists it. The CDR3 sequence: CASSSSGTIFGNTIYV. The genes are TRBV2 and TRBJ1-3; TRBD1, as called in the table, went unchecked against the DNA. The length of the CDR3 is 16 amino acids, counting both ends. Germline CDR1 and CDR2: SNHLY and FYNNEI.

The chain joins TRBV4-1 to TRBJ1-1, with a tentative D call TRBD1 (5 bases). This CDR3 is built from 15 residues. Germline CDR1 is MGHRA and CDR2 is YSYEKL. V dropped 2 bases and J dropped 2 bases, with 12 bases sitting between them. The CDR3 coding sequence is TGCGCCAGCAGCCAACGTTACCGGGACAACACTGAAGCTTTCTTT. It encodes CASSQRYRDNTEAFF.

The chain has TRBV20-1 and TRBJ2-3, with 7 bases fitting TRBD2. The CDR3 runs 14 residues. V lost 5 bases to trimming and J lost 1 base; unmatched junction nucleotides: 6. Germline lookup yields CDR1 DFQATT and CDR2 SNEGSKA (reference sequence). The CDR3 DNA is TGCAGTGCTGTGACTAGCCGTCGCACAGATACGCAGTATTTT. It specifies CSAVTSRRTDTQYF.

CDR3 sequence: CASSQDVAATDTQYF. DNA of the CDR3: TGCGCCAGCAGCCAAGACGTAGCGGCCACAGATACGCAGTATTTT. The chain is built from TRBV4-1 and TRBJ2-3; D is possibly TRBD2 (6 bases). The CDR3 is made up of 15 amino acids. The V gene lost 0 bases and the J gene lost 2 bases, with 9 bases spanning the gap. CDR1 and CDR2 from the germline V gene are MGHRA and YSYEKL.

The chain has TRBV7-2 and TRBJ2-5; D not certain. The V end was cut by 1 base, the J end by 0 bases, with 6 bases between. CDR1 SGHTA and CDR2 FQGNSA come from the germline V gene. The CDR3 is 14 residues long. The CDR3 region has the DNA TGTGCCAGCAGCTTAGTGAGACACCAAGAGACCCAGTACTTC. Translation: CASSLVRHQETQYF.

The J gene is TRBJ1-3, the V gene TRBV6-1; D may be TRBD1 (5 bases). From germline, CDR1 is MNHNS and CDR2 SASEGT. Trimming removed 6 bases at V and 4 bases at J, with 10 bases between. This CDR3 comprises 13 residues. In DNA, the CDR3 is TGTGCCAGCAGCAGGGTATACGGAAACACCATATATTTT. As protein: CASSRVYGNTIYF.

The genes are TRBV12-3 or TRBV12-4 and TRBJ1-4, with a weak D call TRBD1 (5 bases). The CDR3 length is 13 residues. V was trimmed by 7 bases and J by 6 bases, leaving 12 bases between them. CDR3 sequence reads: CASTLRGDEKLFF. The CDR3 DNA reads TGTGCCAGCACCTTGAGGGGTGATGAAAAACTGTTTTTT.

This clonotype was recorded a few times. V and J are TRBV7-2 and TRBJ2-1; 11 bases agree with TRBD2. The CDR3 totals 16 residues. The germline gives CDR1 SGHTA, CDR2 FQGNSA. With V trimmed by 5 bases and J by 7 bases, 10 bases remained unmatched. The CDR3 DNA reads TGTGCCAGCAGCATTAGCGGGAGGGCCGGTTTTAATGAGCAGTTCTTC. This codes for CASSISGRAGFNEQFF. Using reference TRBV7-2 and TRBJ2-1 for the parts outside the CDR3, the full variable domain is GAGVSQSPSNKVTEKGKDVELRCDPISGHTALYWYRQSLGQGLEFLIYFQGNSAPDKSGLPSDRFSAERTGGSVSTLTIQRTQQEDSAVYLCASSISGRAGFNEQFFGPGTRLTVL.

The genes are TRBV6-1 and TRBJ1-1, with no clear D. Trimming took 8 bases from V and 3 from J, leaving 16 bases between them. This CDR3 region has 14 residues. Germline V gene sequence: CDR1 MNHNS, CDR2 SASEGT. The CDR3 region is CASFRPLRYTEAFF. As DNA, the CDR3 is TGTGCCAGCTTCCGGCCCCTTCGGTACACTGAAGCTTTCTTT.

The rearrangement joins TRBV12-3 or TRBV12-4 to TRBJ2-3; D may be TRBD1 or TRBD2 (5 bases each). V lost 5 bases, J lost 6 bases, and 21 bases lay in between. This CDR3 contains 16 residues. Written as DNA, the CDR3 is TGTGCCAGCAGTCCCCAGGGACCAATACCCATGGATACGCAGTATTTT. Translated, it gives CASSPQGPIPMDTQYF.

Here the CDR3 reads CATSDFRDTYNEQFF. As DNA, the CDR3 is TGTGCCACCAGTGATTTTCGAGACACCTACAATGAGCAGTTCTTC. The genes are TRBV24-1 and TRBJ2-1; D is ambiguous. The CDR3 length is 15 residues. CDR1 is KGHDR and CDR2 is SFDVKD in the germline V gene. Trimming stripped 1 base from V and 2 bases from J, with 8 bases between.

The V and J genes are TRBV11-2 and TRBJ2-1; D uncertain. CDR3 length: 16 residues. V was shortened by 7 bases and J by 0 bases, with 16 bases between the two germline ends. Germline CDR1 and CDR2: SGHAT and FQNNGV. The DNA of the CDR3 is TGTGCCAGCACAACCCTCTTGCGACTCTCCTACAATGAGCAGTTCTTC. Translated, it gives CASTTLLRLSYNEQFF.